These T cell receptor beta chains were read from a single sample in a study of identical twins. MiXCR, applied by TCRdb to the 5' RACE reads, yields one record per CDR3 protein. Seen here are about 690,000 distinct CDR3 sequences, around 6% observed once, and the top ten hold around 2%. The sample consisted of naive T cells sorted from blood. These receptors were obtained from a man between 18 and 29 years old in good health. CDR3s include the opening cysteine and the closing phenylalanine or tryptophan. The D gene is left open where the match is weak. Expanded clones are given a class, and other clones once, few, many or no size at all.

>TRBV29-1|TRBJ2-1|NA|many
TGCAGCGTTGAAGCAGGGGAGCAGTTCTTC
CSVEAGEQFF
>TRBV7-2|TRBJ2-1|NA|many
TGTGCCAGCAGCTTACCCTCGGGGTTTTCCTACAATGAGCAGTTCTTC
CASSLPSGFSYNEQFF
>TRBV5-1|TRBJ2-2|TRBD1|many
TGCGCCAGCAGCTTACAGCCGGGACAGGGGGCTCGAGCCGGGGAGCTGTTTTTT
CASSLQPGQGARAGELFF
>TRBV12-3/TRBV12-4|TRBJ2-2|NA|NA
TGTGCCAGCAGTACTGGGCCTTACGGGGAGCTGTTTTTT
CASSTGPYGELFF
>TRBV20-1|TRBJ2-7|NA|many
TGCAGTGCTAGCCCGCCCGACAGGCCCTCCTACGAGCAGTACTTC
CSASPPDRPSYEQYF
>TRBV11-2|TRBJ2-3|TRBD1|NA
TGTGCCAGCAGCCCCCCCGCAGGGGGCGGTAGCACAGATACGCAGTATTTT
CASSPPAGGGSTDTQYF
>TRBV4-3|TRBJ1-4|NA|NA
TGCGCCAGCAGCCAAGATCCCACACAAGCTAATGAAAAACTGTTTTTT
CASSQDPTQANEKLFF
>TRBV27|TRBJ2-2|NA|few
TGTGCCAGCAGTTTGGTCGAGGGGATCCCCGGGGAGCTGTTTTTT
CASSLVEGIPGELFF
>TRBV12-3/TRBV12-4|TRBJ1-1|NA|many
TGTGCCAGCACGCTGAAGGAGAACACTGAAGCTTTCTTT
CASTLKENTEAFF
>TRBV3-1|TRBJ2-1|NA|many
TGTGCCAGCAGCCAACGACTTACCTCCTACAATGAGCAGTTCTTC
CASSQRLTSYNEQFF
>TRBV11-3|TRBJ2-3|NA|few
TGTGCCAGCAGCTTAAGCCAGGGGGGTGTTGGCCCAGATACGCAGTATTTT
CASSLSQGGVGPDTQYF
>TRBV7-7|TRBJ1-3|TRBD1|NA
TGTGCCAGCAGCTTAGGGACAGGGGGCCTCGGCTCTGGAAACACCATATATTTT
CASSLGTGGLGSGNTIYF
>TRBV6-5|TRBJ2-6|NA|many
TGTGCCAGCAGTTACCGAAGAGGGGGTTACTCTGGGGCCAACGTCCTGACTTTC
CASSYRRGGYSGANVLTF
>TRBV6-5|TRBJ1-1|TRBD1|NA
TGTGCCAGCAGTAACCATCTCAAGGGACAGGGGAACACTGAAGCTTTCTTT
CASSNHLKGQGNTEAFF
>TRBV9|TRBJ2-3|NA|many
TGTGCCAGCAGCGGGACACCGAGCACAGATACGCAGTATTTT
CASSGTPSTDTQYF
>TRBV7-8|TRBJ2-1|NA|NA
TGTGCCAGCAGAAAGGGGGGTGTTGGCAATGAGCAGTTCTTC
CASRKGGVGNEQFF
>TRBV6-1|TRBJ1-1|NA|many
TGTGCCAGCATAAGTGGGAGTAAGAGCACTGAAGCTTTCTTT
CASISGSKSTEAFF
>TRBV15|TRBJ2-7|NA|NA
TGTGCCACCAGCAGACAGGCGACGACGACCTACGAGCAGTACTTC
CATSRQATTTYEQYF
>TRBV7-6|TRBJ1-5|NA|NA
TGTGCCAGCAGCCCCTGGACTGGCGGGCCCCAGCATTTT
CASSPWTGGPQHF
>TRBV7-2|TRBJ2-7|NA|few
TGTGCCAGCAGCTACCGGGACCCACCCCAGCAGTACTTC
CASSYRDPPQQYF
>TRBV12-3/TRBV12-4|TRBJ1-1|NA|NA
TGTGCCAGCAGTAAAACCGGGACCCCCAACACTGAAGCTTTCTTT
CASSKTGTPNTEAFF
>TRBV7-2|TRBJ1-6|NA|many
TGTGCCAGCAGCTCACGGTCCTATAATTCACCCCTCCACTTT
CASSSRSYNSPLHF
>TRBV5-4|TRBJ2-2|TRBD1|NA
TGTGCCAGCAGCTTGGGAACGACAGGGCCCGGGGAGCTGTTTTTT
CASSLGTTGPGELFF
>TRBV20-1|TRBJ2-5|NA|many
TGCAGTGCTAGCCTTCGGCGGGAACAAGAGACCCAGTACTTC
CSASLRREQETQYF
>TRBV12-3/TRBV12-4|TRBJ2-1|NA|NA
TGTGCCAGCACCTCTGGGGCCCTCGCCTACAATGAGCAGTTCTTC
CASTSGALAYNEQFF
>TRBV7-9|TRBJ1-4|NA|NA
TGTGCCAGCAGCAAGGGAGACTCTGCGGGGGAAAAACTGTTTTTT
CASSKGDSAGEKLFF
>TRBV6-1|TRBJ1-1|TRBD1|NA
TGTGCCAGCAGGAGACAGGGGAACACTGAAGCTTTCTTT
CASRRQGNTEAFF
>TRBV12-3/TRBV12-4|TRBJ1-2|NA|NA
TGTGCCAGCAGTTTCGCCCGGGGACCCCCTGATGGCTACACCTTC
CASSFARGPPDGYTF
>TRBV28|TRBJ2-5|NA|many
TGTGCCAGCAGTTTATGGGCCGAAGAGACCCAGTACTTC
CASSLWAEETQYF
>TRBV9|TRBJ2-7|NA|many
TGTGCCAGCAGCGCCCAGGACGGTAGCTCCTACGAGCAGTACTTC
CASSAQDGSSYEQYF
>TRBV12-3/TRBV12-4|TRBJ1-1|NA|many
TGTGCCAGCAGTTCCCTTATGGGGCAAAATGAGAACACTGAAGCTTTCTTT
CASSSLMGQNENTEAFF
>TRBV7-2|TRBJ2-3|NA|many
TGTGCCAGCAGCTTAATGCCCGGAGATACGCAGTATTTT
CASSLMPGDTQYF
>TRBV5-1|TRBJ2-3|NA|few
TGCGCCAGCAGCCCCGCGGACGGCCCTAGCACAGATACGCAGTATTTT
CASSPADGPSTDTQYF
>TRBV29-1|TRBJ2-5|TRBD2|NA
TGCAGCGTTGAACGGAGACTAGCGGGAGAGACCCAGTACTTC
CSVERRLAGETQYF
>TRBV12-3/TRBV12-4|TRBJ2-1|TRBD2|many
TGTGCCAGCAGTCTCAGGACTAGCAGCTCCTACAATGAGCAGTTCTTC
CASSLRTSSSYNEQFF
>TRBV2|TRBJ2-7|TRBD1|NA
TGTGCCAGCAGCCTGGACAGGGCCTCTTCCTCCTACGAGCAGTACTTC
CASSLDRASSSYEQYF
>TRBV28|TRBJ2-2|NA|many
TGTGCCAGCAGTTTCCGAGACATACCACGGGAGCTGTTTTTT
CASSFRDIPRELFF
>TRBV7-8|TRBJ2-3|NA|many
TGTGCCAGCAGCCGTTCGGGGTTGAGCACAGATACGCAGTATTTT
CASSRSGLSTDTQYF
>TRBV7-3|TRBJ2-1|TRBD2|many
TGTGCCAGCAGCTTTATTGGGACTAGCGGTTTCAATGAGCAGTTCTTC
CASSFIGTSGFNEQFF
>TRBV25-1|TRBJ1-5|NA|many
TGTGCCAGCAGTGGTACAGACGATCAGCCCCAGCATTTT
CASSGTDDQPQHF
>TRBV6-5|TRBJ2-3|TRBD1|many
TGTGCCAGCAGTTACGTCGGCAGGGGGTTGGCAGATACGCAGTATTTT
CASSYVGRGLADTQYF
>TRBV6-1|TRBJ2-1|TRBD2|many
TGTGCCAGCAGTGAAGGTGCGGGAGGGCTGTACAATGAGCAGTTCTTC
CASSEGAGGLYNEQFF
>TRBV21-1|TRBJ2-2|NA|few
TGTGCCAGCAGCAAGGGGGCCCGGACACCTAACACCGGGGAGCTGTTTTTT
CASSKGARTPNTGELFF
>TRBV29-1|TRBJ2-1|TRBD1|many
TGCAGCGCTACTACAGACAGGGTCAATGAGCAGTTCTTC
CSATTDRVNEQFF
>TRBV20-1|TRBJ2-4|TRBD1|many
TGCAGTGCCACCGGGACAGGGGCCAAAAACATTCAGTACTTC
CSATGTGAKNIQYF
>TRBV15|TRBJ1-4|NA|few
TGTGCCACCAGCAGAGGTCTCGGTGAAAAACTGTTTTTT
CATSRGLGEKLFF
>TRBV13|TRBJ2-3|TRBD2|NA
TGTGCCAGCAGCGAGAGCGGGAGAAGCACAGATACGCAGTATTTT
CASSESGRSTDTQYF
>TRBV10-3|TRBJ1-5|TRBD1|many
TGTGCCATCAGTGAGTCGGCCCCGACAGGGGTAGGGAATAGCAATCAGCCCCAGCATTTT
CAISESAPTGVGNSNQPQHF